The sequence of this TCR beta chain was determined in a study of cytomegalovirus exposure and HLA in healthy donors. Notes on the study in general: As immune exposure information, only CMV serostatus was available. A later analysis linked a missense DCLRE1C variant to TCR beta V- and J-gene trimming. Reports credit the classifier with highly specific, highly sensitive diagnosis of cytomegalovirus status. In a later analysis, several top co-occurrence clusters appeared linked to parvovirus B19, influenza, CMV and Epstein-Barr virus.

PCR primers comprised 60 Vbeta and 13 Jbeta primers. Measured with immunoSEQ multiplex PCR; TCRdb has only the in-frame clones, and not every one. Of roughly 120,000 clones in the sample, over 75% are singletons; the top ten hold 5% to 5.5%. The sample holds a few counts of this clone. The antigen is undetermined. The V segment lost 0 bases and the J segment 15 bases; nucleotides outside the gene matches: 10. Germline V gives CDR1 SGDLS, CDR2 YYNGEE. This CDR3 has 14 amino acids. This rearrangement joins TRBV9 to TRBJ2-1, with TRBD1 matching 9 bases. This receptor was obtained from a young man in good health and CMV-seronegative. The sequenced sample consisted of PBMCs. DNA of the CDR3: TGTGCCAGCAGCGTAGAAGGGACAGGGTTCCCTCCGTTCTTC. It translates to CASSVEGTGFPPFF.